Listed below are T cell receptor beta chains from one sample, sequenced in a study of blood T cells in healthy people across ages. TCRdb fed the 5' RACE reads into MiXCR, producing one record per CDR3 protein. The sample shows 1.4 million or so distinct CDR3 sequences, roughly 43% of them seen only once. Sequenced sample: blood. The receptors were gathered from a woman aged 18-29 years in good health. CDR3s include the opening cysteine and the closing phenylalanine or tryptophan. The D gene is left open where the match is weak. Size is omitted from some rows. Given values are once, few, many or a class for expanded clones.

cdr3_nt cdr3_aa d_call v_call clone_size j_call
TGTGCCAGCAGCGTAAGGGCCGGGACGGACCCAGCTAACTATGGCTACACCTTC CASSVRAGTDPANYGYTF NA TRBV9 NA TRBJ1-2
TGTGCCAGCAGCGGGGTGGTTAACACTGAAGCTTTCTTT CASSGVVNTEAFF NA TRBV7-3 NA TRBJ1-1
TGTGCCAGCAGACTACAGTGGAGGGAGCCCCAGCATTTT CASRLQWREPQHF NA TRBV12-3/TRBV12-4 few TRBJ1-5
TGTGCCAGCAGCTTAGTGAGCAGTAACTATGGCTACACCTTC CASSLVSSNYGYTF NA TRBV7-9 few TRBJ1-2
TGCAGCGCCGAGGGACGGAACTATGGCTACACCTTC CSAEGRNYGYTF NA TRBV29-1 NA TRBJ1-2
TGCGCCAGCAGCCAAAGAAACGGGAGAGGAGATGAGCAGTTCTTC CASSQRNGRGDEQFF NA TRBV4-1 NA TRBJ2-1
TGCGCCAGCAGCCACCTCAGGGCGGGGAATTCACCCCTCCACTTT CASSHLRAGNSPLHF NA TRBV4-3 few TRBJ1-6
TGCGCCAGCAGCTTGGCAGGTACGAACGAGCAGTACTTC CASSLAGTNEQYF NA TRBV5-1 few TRBJ2-7
TGTGCCAGTAGCTGGGGGACAACCCAGCCCCAGCATTTT CASSWGTTQPQHF NA TRBV19 NA TRBJ1-5
TGTGCCAGCAGCCCAGCGGGCCAGACAGATACGCAGTATTTT CASSPAGQTDTQYF NA TRBV6-6 few TRBJ2-3
TGTGCCAGCAGTGGACAGGGGTTTGGCTACACCTTC CASSGQGFGYTF TRBD1 TRBV12-3/TRBV12-4 NA TRBJ1-2
TGTGCCAGCGGAGGTCCTGAAGCTTTCTTT CASGGPEAFF NA TRBV27 few TRBJ1-1
TGTGCCAGCTTCCGCCCAGGGTTATCCTATGGCTACACCTTC CASFRPGLSYGYTF NA TRBV7-9 few TRBJ1-2
TGTGCCAGCAGCCCTTTCCATGACGATGAGCAGTTCTTC CASSPFHDDEQFF NA TRBV7-9 few TRBJ2-1
TGTGCCAGCCACGACGCAGGACAGGGCAATCAGCCCCAGCATTTT CASHDAGQGNQPQHF TRBD1 TRBV6-1 NA TRBJ1-5
TGTGCCAGCAGGCCTGGGACAGGCAAAGAGACCCAGTACTTC CASRPGTGKETQYF TRBD1 TRBV7-9 NA TRBJ2-5
TGTGCCAGCACAGGACTACCGCGCACAGATACGCAGTATTTT CASTGLPRTDTQYF NA TRBV7-9 NA TRBJ2-3
TGTGCCAGCAGCCCCGAGCCCCTGACAGCACGCAATGAGCAGTTCTTC CASSPEPLTARNEQFF NA TRBV7-2 few TRBJ2-1
TGCGCCAGCAGCTTGGCCTTGGGTTCTGAGCAGTACTTC CASSLALGSEQYF NA TRBV5-1 NA TRBJ2-7